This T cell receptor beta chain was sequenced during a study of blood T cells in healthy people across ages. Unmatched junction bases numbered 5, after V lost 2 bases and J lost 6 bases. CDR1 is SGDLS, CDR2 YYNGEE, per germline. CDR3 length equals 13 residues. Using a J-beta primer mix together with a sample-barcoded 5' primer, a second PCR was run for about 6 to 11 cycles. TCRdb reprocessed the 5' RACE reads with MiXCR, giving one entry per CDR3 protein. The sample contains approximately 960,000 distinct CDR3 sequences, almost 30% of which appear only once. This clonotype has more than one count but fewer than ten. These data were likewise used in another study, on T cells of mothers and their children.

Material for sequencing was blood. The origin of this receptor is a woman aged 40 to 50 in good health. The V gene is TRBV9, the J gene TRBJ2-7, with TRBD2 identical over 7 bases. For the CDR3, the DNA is TGTGCCAGCAGCGTGGCGGGGGAGACCGAGCAGTACTTC. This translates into CASSVAGETEQYF.